The clone carrying this T cell receptor (beta chain) was counted a few times. Its antigen remains unknown. The sample comes from a study of PD-L1 blockade in urothelial cancer. At the level of the study: Patients had received 0 to 3 prior chemotherapy regimens. Blood was evaluated 3 weeks (second dose) and 6 weeks after therapy began.

Indicated time point: pretreatment peripheral blood. The repertoire was sequenced with immunoSEQ multiplex PCR; TCRdb's copy has only in-frame clones and lacks some. The table has tens of thousands of clones, 87% seen once. Overall study findings and caveats: Larger 3-week expansion of tumor-associated blood clones was seen in durable-benefit patients.

V lost 1 base to trimming and J lost 3 bases, with 9 bases between them. The CDR3 is 14 amino acids. Germline CDR1 reads SGHTA; CDR2 reads FQGNSA. This sequence joins TRBV7-2 and TRBJ1-1; D perhaps matches TRBD1 (5 bases). The sequenced sample was PBMCs, obtained around atezolizumab (anti-PD-L1) treatment. The TCR originated in a woman aged 60-75 years with urothelial cancer. The CDR3 DNA sequence: TGTGCCAGCAGCTTAGGCCCGGGGGACACTGAAGCTTTCTTT. Translation gives CASSLGPGDTEAFF.